This note documents a single T cell receptor beta chain sequence. Its antigen remains unknown. Germline V gene sequence: CDR1 MNHNY, CDR2 SVGAGI (reference sequence). The CDR3 has 12 residues. The V segment lost 7 bases and the J segment 10 bases; nucleotides outside the gene matches: 7. This sample is drawn from a study of cytomegalovirus exposure and HLA in healthy donors. Primers included in the PCR were 60 Vbeta and 13 Jbeta primers. Methods used by the authors: In a later analysis, of 84 million or so unique beta chains, roughly 11 million appeared in at least two donors. TCRdb's copy holds only in-frame clones and misses some; the assay was immunoSEQ multiplex PCR. That table supplies the V and J calls and clone size; D and trimming were determined from the DNA. This sample has about 160,000 clones, with around 80% found just once. Broader study findings: At a 0.05 false discovery rate, a later analysis found 16,951 TCR beta sequences to be associated with HLA alleles. Published work reported that the classifier diagnosed cytomegalovirus status with high specificity and sensitivity. The sole available immune exposure information was CMV serostatus.

This TCR was recovered from a male donor in good health and CMV-seropositive. Sequenced input: PBMCs. This sequence joins TRBV6-6 and TRBJ2-1; 7 bases map to TRBD2. As DNA, the CDR3 is TGTGCCAGCATGACCCTGCGGGGGGAGCAGTTCTTC. Amino acid sequence: CASMTLRGEQFF.